This TCR beta chain emerged from a study of blood T cell repertoires in COVID-19. Overall study context: From the United States, Italy and Spain came samples of acute and convalescent COVID-19. T cells, B-cell-depleted T cells, or PBMCs supplied cDNA or gDNA.

V trimming: 0 bases; J trimming: 8 bases; junction bases outside the gene matches: 8. This CDR3 has 15 amino acids. From germline, CDR1 is MGHRA and CDR2 YSYEKL. Patients at the Seattle site were enrolled during active infection and followed longitudinally. In the original analysis: For nucleated cells, counts were estimated from reference gene primer amplification. Method: immunoSEQ multiplex PCR; TCRdb's copy keeps in-frame clones and lacks some. V, J and clone size derive from that table, while D and trimming were established from the DNA sequence. The data contain about 300,000 clones, just under 90% of them singletons.

The chain couples TRBV4-1 to TRBJ1-1, with TRBD1 identical over 8 bases. The source of this sequence is a woman in her twenties or thirties with COVID-19, enrolled during active disease. The sequencing sample was made of peripheral blood. CDR3 region: CASSQETARGLEAFF. CDR3 coding DNA: TGCGCCAGCAGCCAAGAAACGGCCAGGGGGCTGGAAGCTTTCTTT.